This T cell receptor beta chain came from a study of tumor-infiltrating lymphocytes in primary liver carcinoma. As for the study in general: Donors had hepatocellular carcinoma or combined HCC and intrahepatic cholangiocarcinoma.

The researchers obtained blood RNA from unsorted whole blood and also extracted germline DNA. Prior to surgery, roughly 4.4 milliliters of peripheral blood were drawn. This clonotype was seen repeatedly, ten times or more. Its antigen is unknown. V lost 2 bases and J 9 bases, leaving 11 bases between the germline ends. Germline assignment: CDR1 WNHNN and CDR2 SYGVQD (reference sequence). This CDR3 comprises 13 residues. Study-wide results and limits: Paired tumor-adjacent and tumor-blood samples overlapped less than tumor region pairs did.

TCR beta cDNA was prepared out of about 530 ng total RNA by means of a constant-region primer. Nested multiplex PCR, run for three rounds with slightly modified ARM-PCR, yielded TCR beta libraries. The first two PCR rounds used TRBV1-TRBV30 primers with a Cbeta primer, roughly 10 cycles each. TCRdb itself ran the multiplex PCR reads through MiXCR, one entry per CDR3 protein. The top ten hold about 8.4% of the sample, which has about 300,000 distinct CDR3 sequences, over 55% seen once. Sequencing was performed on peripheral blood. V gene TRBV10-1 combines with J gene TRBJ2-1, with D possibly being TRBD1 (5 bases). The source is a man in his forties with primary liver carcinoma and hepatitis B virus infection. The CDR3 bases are TGCGCCAGCAGTGAGCCCGACAGAGCTGAGCAGTTCTTC. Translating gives CASSEPDRAEQFF.